These 17 T cell receptor beta chains originate from one sample sequenced in a study of blood T cell repertoires in COVID-19. The data were produced by immunoSEQ multiplex PCR, yet TCRdb's version contains in-frame clones alone and is incomplete. The sample lists about 380,000 clones; more than 70% were seen once. Sequencing was done on a sample of PBMCs or T cells enriched from blood (not recorded which). Receptors were obtained from a young man who had recovered from COVID-19.

With respect to this clone: The identical CDR3 is also encoded by other nucleotide sequences in the sample. J is TRBJ1-1 and V is TRBV5-4, with TRBD1 matching over 9 bases. The germline V gene encodes CDR1 SGHNT and CDR2 YYREEE (reference sequence). There are 19 residues in the CDR3. J was trimmed by 3 bases and V by 0 bases; bases with no gene match: 15. The chain's CDR3 is CASSLDGTGKVGGDTEAFF. The CDR3 DNA reads as TGTGCCAGCAGCTTGGATGGGACAGGGAAAGTCGGTGGGGACACTGAAGCTTTCTTT.

This clone was counted only a few times. J is TRBJ2-1 and V is TRBV29-1; possible D gene TRBD1, 7 bases. This CDR3 is built from 14 residues. Between the trimmed V and J ends, which lost 1 base and 10 bases, there was a span of 17 bases. Germline values: CDR1 SQVTM, CDR2 ANQGSEA. CDR3: CSVEVRGENLEQFF. DNA of the CDR3: TGCAGCGTTGAAGTCAGGGGGGAGAACCTGGAGCAGTTCTTC.

The chain links TRBV7-9 to TRBJ1-2; 10 bases match TRBD1. From germline, CDR1 is SEHNR and CDR2 FQNEAQ (reference sequence). The CDR3 has 15 amino acids. Trimming took 2 bases from V and 6 from J; bases not matched to a gene: 6. Written as DNA, the CDR3 is TGTGCCAGCAGCTTATTTGGGACAGGGGAGGATGGCTACACCTTC. It encodes CASSLFGTGEDGYTF.

The rearrangement links TRBV18 to TRBJ2-2, with a possible D match to TRBD2 (5 bases). CDR3 length: 14 residues. Germline loops: CDR1 KGHSH, CDR2 LQKENI. Trimming took off 2 bases at V and 6 bases at J, with 10 bases between the two ends. Here the CDR3 DNA reads TGTGCCAGCTCACCATTTGCCGGGGCCGGGGAGCTGTTTTTT. It yields the protein CASSPFAGAGELFF.

Worth noting for this clone: Sequence at one end of the junction differs from germline and may be a read error. This chain uses TRBV3-1 (or the pseudogene TRBV3-2) with TRBJ2-7; D perhaps matches TRBD2 (6 bases). CDR1 and CDR2 from the germline V gene are LGHDT and YNNKEL (reference sequence). The CDR3 length is 15 residues. CDR3 DNA sequence: TGTGCCAGCAGCCAAGTCCTCCGGGACTCCAACGAGCAGTACTTC. It is translated as CASSQVLRDSNEQYF.

The rearrangement uses TRBV10-3 and TRBJ1-5; D remains unclear. V was clipped by 0 bases and J by 5 bases, with 8 bases between them. Germline CDR1 is ENHRY and CDR2 is SYGVKD. This CDR3 has 14 amino acids. The CDR3 spells CAISESPGDQPQHF. For the CDR3, the DNA is TGTGCCATCAGTGAGTCTCCTGGAGATCAGCCCCAGCATTTT.

The chain combines TRBV18 with TRBJ1-1; D unresolved. CDR1 is KGHSH, CDR2 LQKENI, per germline. V gave up 1 base and J gave up 3 bases, with 12 bases separating them. The CDR3 consists of 15 residues. CDR3 residues: CASSPQEVGHTEAFF. The CDR3 DNA reads TGTGCCAGCTCACCACAGGAGGTTGGGCACACTGAAGCTTTCTTT.

The chain joins TRBV7-2 to TRBJ1-2; 8 nucleotides agree with TRBD1. CDR1 and CDR2 (germline): SGHTA, FQGNSA. The CDR3 is 15 residues long. The J segment lost 4 bases and the V segment lost 2 bases, leaving 6 bases of the junction unmatched. DNA for the CDR3: TGTGCCAGCAGCTTACCACAGGGGGTCCTCTATGGCTACACCTTC. It codes for CASSLPQGVLYGYTF.

This clone has only one observation. The V call is TRBV2, the J call TRBJ2-3; D is perhaps TRBD1 (5 bases). The CDR3 is 13 residues long. Germline lookup yields CDR1 SNHLY and CDR2 FYNNEI. Trimming left V 2 bases short and J 9 bases short, with 12 bases between. In DNA form, the CDR3 reads TGTGCCAGCAGTGAAAGTAAGGGGTTGACGCAGTATTTT. Translating it yields CASSESKGLTQYF.

The chain has TRBV6-5 and TRBJ1-4; 7 bases are a match to TRBD1. The ends lost 5 bases at V and 4 bases at J; junction bases unmatched: 4. CDR3 size: 14 residues. Germline V gene sequence: CDR1 MNHEY, CDR2 SVGAGI. In DNA, the CDR3 is TGTGCCAGCAGTCCGAGGGGGCTTAATGAAAAACTGTTTTTT. It translates to CASSPRGLNEKLFF.

Remarks on this clone: Other DNA sequences of this sample code for an identical CDR3. This chain joins TRBV7-3 and TRBJ1-1, with a possible D match to TRBD1 (6 bases). V was trimmed by 4 bases and J by 1 base, leaving 7 bases between them. This CDR3 has 13 residues. Germline-derived CDR1 and CDR2 are SGHTA and FQGTGA. The CDR3 region has the DNA TGTGCCAGCAGCTCACAGGGGAACACTGAAGCTTTCTTT. This translates into CASSSQGNTEAFF. Looking up the rest from reference TRBV7-3 and TRBJ1-1 gives the full variable domain: GAGVSQTPSNKVTEKGKYVELRCDPISGHTALYWYRQSLGQGPEFLIYFQGTGAADDSGLPNDRFFAVRPEGSVSTLKIQRTERGDSAVYLCASSSQGNTEAFFGQGTRLTVV.

This chain joins TRBV5-1 and TRBJ1-1; no firm D call. In germline, CDR1 is SGHRS, CDR2 YFSETQ. The CDR3 spans 14 residues. Trimming took off 5 bases at V and 0 bases at J, with 11 bases between the two ends. CDR3 DNA sequence: TGCGCCAGCAGTGAGATCGGGATGAACACTGAAGCTTTCTTT. Its protein product is CASSEIGMNTEAFF.

The CDR3 loop reads CASSQIDSYNSPLHF. In DNA form, the CDR3 reads TGCGCCAGCAGCCAGATAGACAGCTATAATTCACCCCTCCACTTT. The J gene is TRBJ1-6, the V gene TRBV4-1; a possible D gene is TRBD1 (5 bases). CDR1 is MGHRA and CDR2 is YSYEKL in the germline V gene. There are 15 residues in the CDR3. Trimming pared 3 bases from V and 3 bases from J, leaving 9 bases between.

The chain joins TRBV3-1 (or the pseudogene TRBV3-2) to TRBJ2-7, with 10 bases fitting TRBD1. With 0 bases clipped from V and 7 bases from J, the junction kept 15 bases outside the gene matches. Germline CDR1 is LGHDT and CDR2 is YNNKEL (reference sequence). The CDR3 has 18 residues. In nucleotides, the CDR3 is TGTGCCAGCAGCCAAGAGGGAATTTGGGGGACAGGGGATTGGGAGCAGTACTTC. This gives the protein CASSQEGIWGTGDWEQYF.

The chain combines TRBV7-8 with TRBJ1-4; 9 bases align to TRBD1. Germline loops: CDR1 SGHVS, CDR2 FQNEAQ. Unmatched junction bases numbered 9, after V lost 5 bases and J lost 5 bases. The CDR3 is 16 amino acids. The CDR3 reads CASSPPDRGRNEKLFF. The CDR3 DNA reads as TGTGCCAGCAGCCCTCCGGACAGGGGAAGAAATGAAAAACTGTTTTTT.

The chain uses TRBV20-1 and TRBJ2-5; maybe TRBD1 (6 bases). Trimming removed 3 bases at V and 5 bases at J, with 22 bases between. The CDR3 extends over 16 amino acids. Germline V lookup: CDR1 DFQATT, CDR2 SNEGSKA (reference sequence). CDR3 nucleotides: TGCAGTGCTAGTCCGTCGGCAGGGGTAATGTGGGAGACCCAGTACTTC. Protein sequence: CSASPSAGVMWETQYF.

This chain joins TRBV12-3 or TRBV12-4 and TRBJ1-1; D possibly corresponds to TRBD1 (6 bases). This CDR3 comprises 12 residues. The V and J ends lost 6 bases and 8 bases respectively, with 13 bases between them. The CDR3 sequence: CASRPRTAEAFF. The CDR3 coding sequence is TGTGCCAGCAGGCCTAGGACAGCCGAAGCTTTCTTT.